This is a list of T cell receptor beta chains from one sample in a study of shared clonotypes between healthy human individuals. Sequenced by immunoSEQ multiplex PCR; TCRdb stores in-frame clones only, minus some. The profile shows around 500,000 clones, 70% to 80% of them singletons. What was sequenced was PBMCs. The receptors originated from a middle-aged woman in good health. Some clones in this sample may be carry-over from other donors' samples. Both conserved end residues are trimmed from each CDR3. The order of the fields is clone size, V gene, CDR3 length, J gene, CDR3 protein. The size of a clone is reported for some rows only, either as once, few or many, or as a class for expanded clones.

abundance: few
v_gene: TRBV9
len: 12
j_gene: TRBJ2-2
CDR3aa: ASSVEPGFGELF

abundance: few
v_gene: TRBV6-6
len: 14
j_gene: TRBJ1-5
CDR3aa: ASSFPTGGAGQPQH

abundance: .
v_gene: TRBV7-2
len: 12
j_gene: TRBJ2-5
CDR3aa: ASSLSAGGETQY

abundance: .
v_gene: TRBV19
len: 9
j_gene: TRBJ2-5
CDR3aa: AVGQQETQY

abundance: .
v_gene: TRBV2
len: 13
j_gene: TRBJ2-5
CDR3aa: ASREDAGGAETQY

abundance: .
v_gene: TRBV2
len: 14
j_gene: TRBJ2-7
CDR3aa: ASTVGGWQPSYEQY

abundance: .
v_gene: TRBV11-3
len: 15
j_gene: TRBJ1-1
CDR3aa: ASSPPGQVSMNTEAF

abundance: .
v_gene: TRBV29-1
len: 13
j_gene: TRBJ1-1
CDR3aa: SVVGSGQANTEAF

abundance: .
v_gene: TRBV7-9
len: 11
j_gene: TRBJ1-1
CDR3aa: ASSLQGNTEAF

abundance: .
v_gene: TRBV2
len: 13
j_gene: TRBJ1-2
CDR3aa: ASSIRQGPIYGYT

abundance: few
v_gene: TRBV9
len: 12
j_gene: TRBJ2-3
CDR3aa: ASSPGLRTDTQY